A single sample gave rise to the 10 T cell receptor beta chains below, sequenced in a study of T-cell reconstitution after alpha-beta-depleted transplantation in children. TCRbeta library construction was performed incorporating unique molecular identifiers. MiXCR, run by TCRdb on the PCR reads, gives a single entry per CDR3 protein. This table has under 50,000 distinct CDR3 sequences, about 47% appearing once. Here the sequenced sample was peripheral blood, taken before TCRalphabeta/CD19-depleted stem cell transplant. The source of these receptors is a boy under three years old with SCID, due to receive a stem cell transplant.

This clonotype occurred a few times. CDR3 DNA sequence: TGTGCCAGCAGCTTATCCCAGTACGAGCAGTACTTC. Translating gives CASSLSQYEQYF. This chain links TRBV11-2 with TRBJ2-7; D remains unclear. The germline gives CDR1 SGHAT, CDR2 FQNNGV. This CDR3 contains 12 residues. Trimming pared 2 bases from V and 4 bases from J, leaving 6 bases between. Complete variable domain (other parts from reference TRBV11-2 and TRBJ2-7): EAGVAQSPRYKIIEKRQSVAFWCNPISGHATLYWYQQILGQGPKLLIQFQNNGVVDDSQLPKDRFSAERLKGVDSTLKIQPAKLEDSAVYLCASSLSQYEQYFGPGTRLTVT.

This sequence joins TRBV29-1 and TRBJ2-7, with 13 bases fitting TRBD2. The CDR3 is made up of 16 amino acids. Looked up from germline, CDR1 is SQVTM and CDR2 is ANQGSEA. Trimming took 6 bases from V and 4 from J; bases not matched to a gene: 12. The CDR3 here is CSVGDRGLAGFYEQYF. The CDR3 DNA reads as TGCAGCGTGGGGGACAGGGGACTAGCGGGGTTTTACGAGCAGTACTTC.

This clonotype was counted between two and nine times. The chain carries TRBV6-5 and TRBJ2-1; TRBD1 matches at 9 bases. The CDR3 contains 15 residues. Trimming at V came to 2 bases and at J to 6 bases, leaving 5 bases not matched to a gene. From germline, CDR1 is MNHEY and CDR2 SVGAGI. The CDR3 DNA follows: TGTGCCAGCAGTTACACAGGACAGGGGTTCAATGAGCAGTTCTTC. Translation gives CASSYTGQGFNEQFF.

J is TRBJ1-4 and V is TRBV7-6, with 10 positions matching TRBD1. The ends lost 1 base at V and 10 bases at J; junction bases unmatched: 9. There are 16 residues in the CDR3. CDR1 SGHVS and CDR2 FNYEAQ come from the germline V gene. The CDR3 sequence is CASSLGDRGDEGKLFF. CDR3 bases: TGTGCCAGCAGCTTAGGGGACAGGGGCGATGAAGGAAAACTGTTTTTT.

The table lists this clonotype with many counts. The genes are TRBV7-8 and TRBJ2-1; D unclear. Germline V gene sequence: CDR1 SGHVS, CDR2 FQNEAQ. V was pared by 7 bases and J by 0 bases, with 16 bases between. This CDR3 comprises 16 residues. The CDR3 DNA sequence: TGTGCCAGCACCCATGGCCCCCTGAGCTCCTACAATGAGCAGTTCTTC. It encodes CASTHGPLSSYNEQFF.

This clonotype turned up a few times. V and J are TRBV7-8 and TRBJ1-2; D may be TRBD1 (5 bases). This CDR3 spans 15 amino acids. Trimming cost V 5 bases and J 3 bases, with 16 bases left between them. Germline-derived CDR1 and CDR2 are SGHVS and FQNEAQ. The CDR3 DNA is TGTGCCAGCAGCCCTGGGGCAGGGTGGGACTATGGCTACACCTTC. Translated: CASSPGAGWDYGYTF.

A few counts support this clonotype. CDR3 sequence reads: CASSPIMAAQETQYF. The CDR3 nucleotides are TGTGCCAGCAGCCCAATTATGGCAGCCCAAGAGACCCAGTACTTC. The V and J genes are TRBV7-2 and TRBJ2-5; unclear D gene. V lost 5 bases, J lost 1 base, and 14 bases lay in between. Per the germline V gene, CDR1 is SGHTA and CDR2 is FQGNSA. CDR3 length equals 15 residues.

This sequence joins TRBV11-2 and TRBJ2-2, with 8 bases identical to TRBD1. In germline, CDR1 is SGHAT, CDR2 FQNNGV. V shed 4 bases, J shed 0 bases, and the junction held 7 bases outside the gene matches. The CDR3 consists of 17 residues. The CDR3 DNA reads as TGTGCCAGCAGCTCTCGGACAGGGCACCCGAACACCGGGGAGCTGTTTTTT. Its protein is CASSSRTGHPNTGELFF. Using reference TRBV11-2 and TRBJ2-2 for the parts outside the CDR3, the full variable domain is EAGVAQSPRYKIIEKRQSVAFWCNPISGHATLYWYQQILGQGPKLLIQFQNNGVVDDSQLPKDRFSAERLKGVDSTLKIQPAKLEDSAVYLCASSSRTGHPNTGELFFGEGSRLTVL.

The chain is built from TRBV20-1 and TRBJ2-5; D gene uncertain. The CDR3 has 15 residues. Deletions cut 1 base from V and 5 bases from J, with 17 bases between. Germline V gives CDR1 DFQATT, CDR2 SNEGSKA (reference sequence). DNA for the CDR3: TGCAGTGCTAGAGGAGGCTTGGCACACACCGAGACCCAGTACTTC. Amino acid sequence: CSARGGLAHTETQYF.

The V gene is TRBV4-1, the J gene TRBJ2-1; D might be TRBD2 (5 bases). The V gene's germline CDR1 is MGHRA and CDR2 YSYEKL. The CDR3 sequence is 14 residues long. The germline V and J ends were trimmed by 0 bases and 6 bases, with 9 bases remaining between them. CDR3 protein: CASSQDTRGNEQFF. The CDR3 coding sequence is TGCGCCAGCAGCCAAGATACCCGGGGCAATGAGCAGTTCTTC.